This is a list of T cell receptor beta chains from one sample in a study of T cells after yellow fever vaccination. TCRdb re-called the 5' RACE reads through MiXCR, storing one row per CDR3 protein. The sample includes 300,000 to 450,000 distinct CDR3 sequences, 7% to 10% of them seen just once. The sequences come from PBMCs, collected 35 to 50 days after the first yellow fever vaccination. The receptors were gathered from a man younger than 35 who received the YFV17D yellow fever vaccine. Both conserved end residues are part of each CDR3. The D gene is left open where the match is weak. Some rows have no size entry. The others give once, few or many, or a class for an expanded clone.

clone size,J gene,D gene,V gene,CDR3 DNA,CDR3 protein
-,TRBJ2-1,-,TRBV14,TGTGCCAGCAGCCAAGATCGTGGACTCCTAAACTCCTACAATGAGCAGTTCTTC,CASSQDRGLLNSYNEQFF
few,TRBJ1-1,-,TRBV6-2/TRBV6-3,TGTGCCAGCAGAAGGGCCCCAGGGCAGACTGAAGCTTTCTTT,CASRRAPGQTEAFF
-,TRBJ2-1,TRBD2,TRBV3-1,TGTGCCAGCAGCCGCATGACTAGCGGGAACAATGAGCAGTTCTTC,CASSRMTSGNNEQFF
few,TRBJ1-2,-,TRBV19,TGTGCCAGTAGTATTTTTGATTTGGGCTACACCTTC,CASSIFDLGYTF
-,TRBJ2-3,TRBD1,TRBV5-1,TGCGCCAGCAAACGGCAGGGGGCGACCACAGATACGCAGTATTTT,CASKRQGATTDTQYF
few,TRBJ2-1,-,TRBV2,TGTGCCAGCAGTACCCTGGGGGATCAGCAGTTCTTC,CASSTLGDQQFF
-,TRBJ2-7,-,TRBV29-1,TGCAGCGTTGAAGGGGGGCAGGGTCGAATCTACGAGCAGTACTTC,CSVEGGQGRIYEQYF
-,TRBJ2-3,TRBD2,TRBV7-3,TGTGCCAGCAGACCGAGCGGGGGGGCCGCAGATACGCAGTATTTT,CASRPSGGAADTQYF
once,TRBJ1-2,-,TRBV29-1,TGCAGCGACTCCGAGGGAGGGGACACCTTC,CSDSEGGDTF
many,TRBJ1-1,-,TRBV6-1,TGTGCCAGCCCCAGGGTAGAAAGGACTGAAGCTTTCTTT,CASPRVERTEAFF
once,TRBJ2-1,TRBD2,TRBV7-2,TGTGCCAGCAGCAAACCGGGAGCGGGGGGGTATGAGCAGTTCTTC,CASSKPGAGGYEQFF
-,TRBJ2-7,-,TRBV9,TGTGCCAGCAGCGTAGGTCCAGGCTACGAGCAGTACTTC,CASSVGPGYEQYF
-,TRBJ2-1,TRBD1,TRBV12-3/TRBV12-4,TGTGCCAGCAGACCGGGGACAGGGCGCGGGAATGAGCAGTTCTTC,CASRPGTGRGNEQFF
few,TRBJ1-1,-,TRBV20-1,TGCAGTGCTAGAGAAATGGCAGGGATGAACACTGAAGCTTTCTTT,CSAREMAGMNTEAFF
few,TRBJ2-5,-,TRBV11-2,TGTGCCAGCAGCCCGGGACATGGTTACGCCTATGGCCCGGAGACCCAGTACTTC,CASSPGHGYAYGPETQYF
-,TRBJ1-1,-,TRBV7-2,TGTGCCAGCAGCCACAGGGTCATGAACACTGAAGCTTTCTTT,CASSHRVMNTEAFF
few,TRBJ2-5,-,TRBV15,TGTGCCACCAGCAGAGATCAGAGGGTCGAGGAGACCCAGTACTTC,CATSRDQRVEETQYF
few,TRBJ2-7,TRBD1,TRBV5-6,TGTGCCAGCGGAGACAGGGGCTCCTACGAGCAGTACTTC,CASGDRGSYEQYF
many,TRBJ2-2,-,TRBV5-1,TGCGCCAGCAGTGAGCCCACCGGGGAGCTGTTTTTT,CASSEPTGELFF
-,TRBJ2-5,-,TRBV6-1,TGTGCCAGCAGTGAAGCTCGCCTAGTGGAAGAGACCCAGTACTTC,CASSEARLVEETQYF
few,TRBJ2-2,TRBD2,TRBV12-3/TRBV12-4,TGTGCCAGCAGTTTTAGCGGGGGGAAGCTGTTTTTT,CASSFSGGKLFF
-,TRBJ2-1,-,TRBV27,TGTGCCAGCAGTTTATCAGGGCTCAGCAATGAGCAGTTCTTC,CASSLSGLSNEQFF
few,TRBJ2-5,TRBD1,TRBV25-1,TGTGCCAGCATTCGGGCAGGGGGTCAGGGGACCCAGTACTTC,CASIRAGGQGTQYF
-,TRBJ2-4,TRBD1,TRBV20-1,TGCAGTGCTTGGAGGGACAGGGTCGGAAACATTCAGTACTTC,CSAWRDRVGNIQYF
many,TRBJ2-5,-,TRBV12-3/TRBV12-4,TGTGCCAGCAGTTTTTCTTGGGGGCGTGAGGAGACCCAGTACTTC,CASSFSWGREETQYF
few,TRBJ2-1,-,TRBV29-1,TGCAGCGTTCACACGGGGTCCTACAATGAGCAGTTCTTC,CSVHTGSYNEQFF
few,TRBJ2-5,TRBD2,TRBV7-2,TGTGCCAGCAGCACAACGGGGCGGGGGGGGAGGGAGACCCAGTACTTC,CASSTTGRGGRETQYF
-,TRBJ2-1,-,TRBV20-1,TGCAGTGCTTCAAAGTCCTACTCCTACAATGAGCAGTTCTTC,CSASKSYSYNEQFF
-,TRBJ1-5,-,TRBV4-1,TGCGCCAGCAGCCAAGAGCGCAGGGAGGAACAGCCCCAGCATTTT,CASSQERREEQPQHF
few,TRBJ2-5,TRBD1,TRBV7-2,TGTGCCAGCAGCTCGAGACCCGGGACAGGGGGAGACCAGTACTTC,CASSSRPGTGGDQYF
-,TRBJ1-3,TRBD1,TRBV30,TGTGCCTGGACCCCAGGGGGTTCTGGAAACACCATATATTTT,CAWTPGGSGNTIYF
-,TRBJ2-3,TRBD2,TRBV12-3/TRBV12-4,TGTGCCAGCAGTTGGGGGACTAGGAGCACAGATACGCAGTATTTT,CASSWGTRSTDTQYF
few,TRBJ1-2,TRBD1,TRBV4-3,TGCGCCAGCAGCCGCTCGACAGGGGACTATGGCTACACCTTC,CASSRSTGDYGYTF
few,TRBJ2-4,TRBD1,TRBV20-1,TGCAGTGCTAGAGATCCGGGACAGGGAGAAAACATTCAGTACTTC,CSARDPGQGENIQYF
-,TRBJ1-1,TRBD1,TRBV6-5,TGTGCCAGCAGTTACCTTCGGACAGGGACCAACACTGAAGCTTTCTTT,CASSYLRTGTNTEAFF
-,TRBJ2-7,TRBD2,TRBV19,TGTGCCAGTAGTATTTCGACCGGGAGGCTGAGAGAGCAGTACTTC,CASSISTGRLREQYF
few,TRBJ2-3,-,TRBV6-5,TGTGCCAGCAGTTACTCGCTCACAGATACGCAGTATTTT,CASSYSLTDTQYF
few,TRBJ2-7,TRBD2,TRBV12-5,TGTGCTAGTGGTTTAGCGGGGGGAACCTACGAGCAGTACTTC,CASGLAGGTYEQYF
few,TRBJ1-1,TRBD1,TRBV9,TGTGCCAGCAGCGATTCTGACAGGGGTCTCGCTGAAGCTTTCTTT,CASSDSDRGLAEAFF
-,TRBJ1-2,TRBD1,TRBV30,TGTGCCTGGAGTCTGACAGGGGGAATGGGTGGCTACACCTTC,CAWSLTGGMGGYTF
few,TRBJ1-2,TRBD1,TRBV6-2/TRBV6-3,TGTGCCAGCAGTTACCGGGACAGCCTAGATGGCTACACCTTC,CASSYRDSLDGYTF
-,TRBJ2-5,-,TRBV7-2,TGTGCCAGCAGCTTAAATCCGGGGTCAGGGGTGACCCAGTACTTC,CASSLNPGSGVTQYF
few,TRBJ2-7,-,TRBV7-6,TGTGCCAGCAGCTTAGGAGGGATCGACGAGCAGTACTTC,CASSLGGIDEQYF
-,TRBJ2-1,TRBD2,TRBV9,TGTGCCAGCAGCCCCAGGACTAGCGGGGTATACAATGAGCAGTTCTTC,CASSPRTSGVYNEQFF
-,TRBJ2-5,-,TRBV7-7,TGTGCTAGCAGCTTCGTCCCTTACTTC,CASSFVPYF
few,TRBJ2-1,TRBD2,TRBV4-3,TGCGCCAGCAGCCCTAGGACTAGCGGGGGGGAACCTAGCTCCTACAATGAGCAGTTCTTC,CASSPRTSGGEPSSYNEQFF
-,TRBJ2-5,-,TRBV20-1,TGCAGTGCTAGTCTGGCAGAGACCCAGTACTTC,CSASLAETQYF
few,TRBJ1-1,-,TRBV7-2,TGTGCCAGCAGCTGGGCTGGGGTGAACACTGAAGCTTTCTTT,CASSWAGVNTEAFF
-,TRBJ1-5,-,TRBV27,TGTGCCAGCAGTTTACTGTTGGGCCAGCCCCAGCATTTT,CASSLLLGQPQHF
few,TRBJ2-1,-,TRBV7-2,TGTGCCAGCAGCCCTAGATCCTTCCGCAATGAGCAGTTCTTC,CASSPRSFRNEQFF
-,TRBJ2-2,-,TRBV7-2,TGTGCCAGCAGCTTCGTCACTTCCAACACCGGGGAGCTGTTTTTT,CASSFVTSNTGELFF
few,TRBJ1-1,-,TRBV9,TGTGCCAGCAGCGGAGCCGTCCCGGGACCGAACACTGAAGCTTTCTTT,CASSGAVPGPNTEAFF
few,TRBJ2-2,-,TRBV27,TGTGCCAGCAGACCTCGGGGGGCCACCGGGGAGCTGTTTTTT,CASRPRGATGELFF
-,TRBJ2-3,-,TRBV20-1,TGCAGCGTCCGTAAGGGATCTAGCACAGATACGCAGTATTTT,CSVRKGSSTDTQYF
-,TRBJ1-2,TRBD1,TRBV11-2,TGTGCCAGCAGCCCTTTACAGGGGGCGATAGACTATGGCTACACCTTC,CASSPLQGAIDYGYTF
few,TRBJ1-3,-,TRBV29-1,TGCAGCGTTGGGCAGGGGAGGAACACCATATATTTT,CSVGQGRNTIYF
-,TRBJ1-1,-,TRBV5-1,TGCGCCAGCAGGGTGAGGGGTATTGGGAACACTGAAGCTTTCTTT,CASRVRGIGNTEAFF
-,TRBJ1-1,-,TRBV19,TGTGCCGCCGCCAGGGGACCCTCGCTTACTGAAGCTTTCTTT,CAAARGPSLTEAFF
few,TRBJ2-1,-,TRBV7-3,TGTGCCAGCAGCCGATCCCGGGATGTTGAGCAGTTCTTC,CASSRSRDVEQFF